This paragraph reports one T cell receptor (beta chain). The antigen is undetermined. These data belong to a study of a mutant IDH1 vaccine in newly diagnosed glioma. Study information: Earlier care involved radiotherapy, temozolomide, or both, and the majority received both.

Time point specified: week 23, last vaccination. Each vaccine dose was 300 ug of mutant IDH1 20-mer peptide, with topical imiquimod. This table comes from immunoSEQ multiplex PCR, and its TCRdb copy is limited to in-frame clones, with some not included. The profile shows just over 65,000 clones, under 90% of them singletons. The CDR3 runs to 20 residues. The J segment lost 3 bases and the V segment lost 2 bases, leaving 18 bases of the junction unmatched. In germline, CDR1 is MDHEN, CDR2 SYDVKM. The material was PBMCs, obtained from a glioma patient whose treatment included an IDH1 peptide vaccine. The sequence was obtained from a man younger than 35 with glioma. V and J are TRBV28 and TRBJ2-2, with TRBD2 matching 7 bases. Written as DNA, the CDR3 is TGTGCCAGCAGTTTAGAGCGGGGCAGCCGGTTTGACGTGGACACCGGGGAGCTGTTTTTT. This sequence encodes CASSLERGSRFDVDTGELFF.